This TCR beta chain was captured in a study of healthy donors' naive CD4 and CD8 T cells. Study-level points and caveats: Reportedly, most V and J gene segments showed naive CD4+ versus CD8+ bias. Roughly 13% of CD4/CD8 propensity variance appeared explained by V, J and CDR3 charge.

On this clonotype: As yet, its antigen is unknown.

V lost 7 bases to trimming and J lost 2 bases; unmatched junction nucleotides: 4. Looked up from germline, CDR1 is SQVTM and CDR2 is ANQGSEA. This CDR3 has 13 amino acids. Starting from about 0.45 ug of total RNA, TCR libraries were made with linear amplification. TCRdb reprocessed the reads via MiXCR and lists one record per CDR3 protein. In the table there are roughly 200,000 distinct CDR3 sequences, around 70% of which are singletons. Sorting defined naive CD4+ as CD4+CD8-CD45RO-CD45RA+ and naive CD8+ as CD8+CD4-CD45RA+CD27bright. The specimen sequenced was naive CD4+ and CD8+ T cells sorted from blood, pooled from several donors. This TCR derives from a pool of human donors in good health; the sample pools cells from several healthy donors. This chain joins TRBV29-1 and TRBJ2-2; 7 bases map to TRBD1. CDR3 in amino acids: CSGGTVNTGELFF. CDR3 DNA sequence: TGCAGCGGGGGGACAGTCAACACCGGGGAGCTGTTTTTT.